This T cell receptor (beta chain) originates from a study of cytomegalovirus exposure and HLA in healthy donors. With 60 Vbeta and 13 Jbeta primers, the PCR was carried out. Assay used: immunoSEQ multiplex PCR; TCRdb lists only in-frame clones, some missing. The profile covers roughly 110,000 clones, with approximately 74% appearing a single time and about 14% taken by the ten largest. About this clone itself: Its antigen remains unidentified.

CDR3 length equals 16 residues. The germline V gene has CDR1 SGHRS and CDR2 YFSETQ. J gave up 6 bases and V 4 bases, and 10 bases lay outside the gene matches. Whole-study findings and limits: In presence/absence analyses, roughly uniform sequencing depth across donors was assumed. High sensitivity and specificity were reportedly achieved when the classifier diagnosed cytomegalovirus status. The productive fraction for most TCR beta V segments was about 90% or about 30% in an earlier analysis.

This rearrangement joins TRBV5-1 to TRBJ2-2; 9 bases fit TRBD2. The material sequenced was PBMCs. This TCR was sampled from a woman between 40 and 55 years old in good health and CMV-seropositive. The DNA of the CDR3 is TGCGCCAGCAGCCCTATAGCGGGGGCCACCGCCGGGGAGCTGTTTTTT. The encoded protein is CASSPIAGATAGELFF.